The count of the clone carrying this TCR beta chain is one. The antigen is unknown. This sample was taken from a study of cytomegalovirus exposure and HLA in healthy donors. Study outcomes and limitations: Cytomegalovirus status, reportedly, was diagnosed with high specificity and sensitivity by the classifier. According to the study, 160 or so TCR beta chains were cytomegalovirus-associated. Rarity characterized most TCR sequences, yet some public TCRs appeared in many donors. Subsequent analysis of the 95 to 150 validation repertoires found a tendency for first-cohort TCR clusters to co-occur.

Clones were sequenced by immunoSEQ multiplex PCR, and TCRdb holds only the in-frame ones, with some missing. The sample lists under 250,000 clones, about 81% seen once, with roughly 1.2% in the top ten. The CDR3 is made up of 16 amino acids. Trimming took 1 base from V and 0 from J; bases not matched to a gene: 3. The V gene's germline CDR1 is SGHRS and CDR2 YFSETQ. The receptor's source is a woman in her 30s in good health and CMV-seronegative. The V gene is TRBV5-1, the J gene TRBJ1-1; 10 bases fit TRBD1. Sequencing was done on a sample of PBMCs. Written as DNA, the CDR3 is TGCGCCAGCAGCTTGCGGACAGGGGGTATGAACACTGAAGCTTTCTTT. As protein: CASSLRTGGMNTEAFF.